The sequence of this T cell receptor beta chain was determined in a study of T cells expressing NK-cell markers. Study-level information: Investigators obtained TCR beta repertoires from sorted CD3+CD56+NKG2C+, CD3+CD56+NKG2C- and CD3+CD56-NKG2C+ T cells. General study results and limits: HCMV specificity of expanded NKG2C+ T cell clones remained unclear. A few of the donors also had these clonotypes leading their CD3+CD56-NKG2C+ fraction.

TCRdb reprocessed the 5' RACE reads, keeping one entry per CDR3 protein, no DNA. Its table records roughly 430,000 distinct CDR3 sequences. The CDR3 sequence is 14 residues long. Germline-derived CDR1 and CDR2 are DFQATT and SNEGSKA (reference sequence). A word on this clonotype: Antigen specificity is unknown.

The TCR comes from a woman between 18 and 70 years old in good health. The rearrangement joins TRBV20-1 to TRBJ1-6. The sequenced sample consisted of blood T cells: a sorted CD56 or NKG2C T cell subset, CD4+ or CD8+ T cells, or bulk PBMC T cells (not recorded which). The CDR3 loop reads CSAREGSYNSPLHF.